Below, one T cell receptor beta chain is given with its context. Its matching antigen is unknown. TCRdb re-analyzed the 5' RACE reads; it lists each CDR3 protein once, without DNA. The sample's table shows about 430,000 distinct CDR3 sequences. The data originate from a study of T cells expressing NK-cell markers. Study-wide background: Sorted CD3+CD56+NKG2C+, CD3+CD56+NKG2C- and CD3+CD56-NKG2C+ T cells supplied TCR beta repertoires. One of eight sequenced donors was HCMV-seronegative; the other seven were seropositive. Regarding the study as a whole: In a handful of donors, dominant NKG2C+ clonotypes were roughly 1.0-7.5% of CD8+ T cells. Also leading the CD3+CD56-NKG2C+ fraction in a few donors were these clonotypes.

In germline, CDR1 is MNHEY, CDR2 SMNVEV (reference sequence). The CDR3 contains 15 residues. Sequencing was done on a sample of blood T cells: a sorted CD56 or NKG2C T cell subset, CD4+ or CD8+ T cells, or bulk PBMC T cells (not recorded which). The chain recombines TRBV27 with TRBJ2-5; the D call of TRBD2 rests on TCRdb alone, since no DNA is present to check it. The TCR was taken from a woman aged 45-60 years in good health. CDR3 amino acids: CASSLGGSVIWTQYF.